These T cell receptor beta chains were read from a single sample in a study of blood T cell repertoires in COVID-19. The method was immunoSEQ multiplex PCR; TCRdb's version includes in-frame clones alone and lacks a portion of them. There are nearly 200,000 clones in the sample; about 88% occur only once, and approximately 5.6% lies in the top ten. The sequencing sample was made of peripheral blood. Receptors were obtained from a woman aged 40-49 years who had recovered from COVID-19. CDR3s include the opening cysteine and the closing phenylalanine or tryptophan. A D gene is named only where the DNA matches it firmly. Rows give clone size only sometimes, using once, few, many, or a class for an expanded clone.

v_call	d_call	j_call	clone_size	cdr3_aa	cdr3_nt
TRBV27	NA	TRBJ1-1	NA	CASSFSRNTEAFF	TGTGCCAGCAGTTTTAGCCGGAACACTGAAGCTTTCTTT
TRBV28	NA	TRBJ2-7	NA	CASSLSLYEQYF	TGTGCCAGCAGCCTTAGTCTTTACGAGCAGTACTTC
TRBV25-1	NA	TRBJ1-1	NA	CASSYLGLGQNTEAFF	TGTGCCAGCAGCTACCTTGGATTGGGACAGAACACTGAAGCTTTCTTT
TRBV30	TRBD1	TRBJ1-1	NA	CAWSTGEDTEAFF	TGTGCCTGGTCGACAGGGGAGGACACTGAAGCTTTCTTT
TRBV5-1	NA	TRBJ2-2	NA	CASSFQAGYGTPDAGELFF	TGCGCCAGCAGTTTCCAGGCGGGGTATGGGACTCCCGATGCCGGGGAGCTGTTTTTT
TRBV7-9	NA	TRBJ2-7	NA	CASSAPSGPRGTAEQYF	TGTGCCAGCAGCGCCCCTAGCGGTCCCAGGGGAACGGCCGAGCAGTACTTC
TRBV5-8	NA	TRBJ2-3	NA	CASSPHRGGTDTQYF	TGTGCCAGCAGCCCACACAGGGGGGGGACAGATACGCAGTATTTT
TRBV6-2/TRBV6-3	TRBD2	TRBJ2-3	NA	CASSPGLAGGADTQYF	TGTGCCAGCAGTCCCGGACTAGCGGGAGGGGCAGATACGCAGTATTTT
TRBV6-2/TRBV6-3	TRBD2	TRBJ2-3	NA	CASSYREGLAVLF	TGTGCCAGCAGTTATCGCGAGGGACTAGCGGTCCTTTTT
TRBV7-3	TRBD2	TRBJ2-1	NA	CASSLSGRNSYNEQFF	TGTGCCAGCAGCTTAAGCGGGAGAAACTCCTACAATGAGCAGTTCTTC
TRBV29-1	TRBD1	TRBJ2-2	NA	CSVLLGTGGLYTGELFF	TGCAGCGTCCTACTCGGGACAGGGGGCTTGTACACCGGGGAGCTGTTTTTT
TRBV30	TRBD2	TRBJ2-7	NA	CAWSGGGRGYEQYF	TGTGCCTGGAGTGGAGGCGGGAGGGGATACGAGCAGTACTTC
TRBV29-1	NA	TRBJ1-3	NA	CSVESRTGGTGNTIYF	TGCAGCGTCGAATCCCGGACGGGGGGGACTGGAAACACCATATATTTT
TRBV29-1	TRBD1	TRBJ1-1	NA	CSGGQGYTEAFF	TGCAGCGGCGGACAGGGCTACACTGAAGCTTTCTTT
TRBV5-4	NA	TRBJ2-2	NA	CASSWATVNTGELFF	TGTGCCAGCAGCTGGGCCACGGTGAACACCGGGGAGCTGTTTTTT
TRBV15	TRBD2	TRBJ2-1	NA	CATSSRTSGSDNEQFF	TGTGCCACCAGCAGTCGGACTAGCGGGTCGGACAATGAGCAGTTCTTC
TRBV19	NA	TRBJ2-1	NA	CASSRPGNEQFF	TGTGCCAGTAGCCGACCGGGGAATGAGCAGTTCTTC
TRBV19	TRBD2	TRBJ2-1	NA	CASTGSGDPYNEQFF	TGTGCCAGTACCGGGAGCGGGGACCCCTACAATGAGCAGTTCTTC
TRBV19	NA	TRBJ2-1	NA	CASQEGQKNEQFF	TGTGCCAGTCAGGAGGGACAGAAGAATGAGCAGTTCTTC
TRBV5-4	TRBD1	TRBJ1-2	NA	CASSPIRTGGDYGYTF	TGTGCCAGCAGCCCCATCAGGACAGGGGGGGACTATGGCTACACCTTC
TRBV7-9	NA	TRBJ1-1	NA	CASSPYRDTEAFF	TGTGCCAGCAGCCCCTACCGGGACACTGAAGCTTTCTTT
TRBV6-5	NA	TRBJ2-2	NA	CASSSNTGELFF	TGTGCCAGCAGTTCTAACACCGGGGAGCTGTTTTTT
TRBV27	TRBD2	TRBJ2-3	NA	CASSSPRLAGGSDTQYF	TGTGCCAGCAGTTCTCCTAGACTAGCGGGAGGGTCAGATACGCAGTATTTT
TRBV10-3	NA	TRBJ2-3	NA	CAISEGGEGPSTDTQYF	TGTGCCATCAGTGAAGGGGGGGAGGGCCCGAGCACAGATACGCAGTATTTT
TRBV5-1	NA	TRBJ2-1	NA	CASSLASNRAPYNEQFF	TGCGCCAGCAGCTTGGCCTCAAACAGGGCACCATACAATGAGCAGTTCTTC
TRBV6-5	NA	TRBJ1-3	once	CASRDDSLSGNTIYF	TGTGCCAGCAGAGACGACAGCCTCTCTGGAAACACCATATATTTT
TRBV7-9	NA	TRBJ2-1	once	CASSTGTLSYNEQFF	TGTGCCAGCAGCACCGGGACACTATCCTACAATGAGCAGTTCTTC
TRBV15	NA	TRBJ1-6	NA	CATSRDRRGNSPLHF	TGTGCCACCAGCAGAGATCGCAGGGGAAATTCACCCCTCCACTTT
TRBV3-1/TRBV3-2	NA	TRBJ1-2	NA	CASSQDLISTGGGYTF	TGTGCCAGCAGCCAAGATCTTATTTCGACAGGCGGTGGCTACACCTTC
TRBV6-6	TRBD1	TRBJ1-6	NA	CASSYSDRGDNSPLHF	TGTGCCAGCAGTTACTCGGACAGGGGGGATAATTCACCCCTCCACTTT